This TCR beta chain was captured in a study of breast tumors, draining lymph nodes, adjacent tissues. TCRdb fed the multiplex PCR reads into MiXCR, producing one record per CDR3 protein. The sample consists of roughly 220,000 distinct CDR3 sequences, 30% to 35% of them appearing once. Samples came from axillary lymph nodes draining the breast cancer. Details on this clonotype: No antigen is known for it. This sequence may be a read error, since a much larger clone differs from it by one base. This CDR3 fails to terminate in the conserved phenylalanine or tryptophan, so it likely reflects a read error.

Germline lookup yields CDR1 LGHDT and CDR2 YNNKEL (reference sequence). V was clipped by 4 bases and J by 3 bases, with 10 bases between them. CDR3 length: 15 amino acids. Overall study findings and caveats: The lymph node origin of tumor T cells was framed as consistent with a hypothesis, not demonstrated. Compared with basal-like, luminal-like tumors shared significantly more repertoire with nontumor tissue. Tumor TCR diversity was below lymph nodes but above nontumor tissue.

The clonotype was recovered from a female donor with breast cancer. Some clones in this sample may be carry-over from other donors' samples. The rearrangement uses TRBV3-1 and TRBJ1-6; TRBD1 might be the D (6 bases). The sample was axillary lymph node tissue. The CDR3: CASSPQGHYNSPLHL. For the CDR3, the DNA is TGTGCCAGCAGCCCCCAGGGGCACTATAATTCACCCCTCCACCTT.